One sample yielded the 3 T cell receptor beta chains listed below, sequenced in a study of CD8 T cells in Susac syndrome. Reverse transcription used about 0.5 to 1 ug RNA and random hexamers. MiXCR was run by TCRdb on the immunoSEQ multiplex PCR reads, yielding one entry per CDR3 protein. The sample holds around 230,000 distinct CDR3 sequences, around 96% seen once. The sample consisted of CD4+ T cells from PBMCs. These TCRs come from a human donor with Susac syndrome.

This chain connects TRBV25-1 to TRBJ2-7; the D gene could be TRBD1 or TRBD2 (6 bases each). Germline V gene sequence: CDR1 MGHDK, CDR2 SYGVNS. This CDR3 spans 14 amino acids. Trimming left V 6 bases short and J 0 bases short, with 12 bases between. DNA of the CDR3: TGTGCCAGCAGGAGGGGGGCGGGCTCCTACGAGCAGTACTTC. Translation gives CASRRGAGSYEQYF.

The gene calls are TRBV13 and TRBJ1-2; D unresolved. The germline CDR1 and CDR2 sequences are PRHDT and FYEKMQ (reference sequence). Trimming pared 0 bases from V and 8 bases from J, leaving 13 bases between. This CDR3 has 14 residues. CDR3 residues: CASSLGRPLWGYTF. The CDR3 DNA sequence: TGTGCCAGCAGCTTAGGCCGTCCCCTATGGGGCTACACCTTC.

This sequence joins TRBV2 and TRBJ2-3; D is ambiguous. CDR3 length equals 13 residues. Germline values: CDR1 SNHLY, CDR2 FYNNEI. The germline V and J ends were trimmed by 7 bases and 9 bases, with 17 bases remaining between them. In DNA form, the CDR3 reads TGTGCCAGCACAGAAGGCAGCCTCAGAACGCAGTATTTT. Its protein product is CASTEGSLRTQYF.